This TCR beta chain was captured by sequencing in a study of shared clonotypes between healthy human individuals. Details on this clone: Other DNA sequences within the sample encode an identical CDR3.

From germline, CDR1 is SGDLS and CDR2 YYNGEE. The CDR3 has 15 residues. J gave up 0 bases and V 0 bases, and 3 bases lay outside the gene matches. With ten immunoSEQ deep assay plates, unsorted PBMC DNA underwent sequencing. Assay: immunoSEQ multiplex PCR; the TCRdb copy retains only in-frame clones and omits some. Among about 460,000 clones listed, more than 70% were seen once. Without sorting, samples used some 93 million PBMCs for genomic DNA. Sequenced sample: PBMCs. This TCR was sampled from a woman aged 40 to 49 in good health. Some clones in this sample may be carry-over from other donors' samples. The genes are TRBV9 and TRBJ2-7; 7 nucleotides match TRBD1. CDR3 protein: CASSVGTGSSYEQYF. CDR3 DNA: TGTGCCAGCAGCGTAGGGACAGGAAGCTCCTACGAGCAGTACTTC.